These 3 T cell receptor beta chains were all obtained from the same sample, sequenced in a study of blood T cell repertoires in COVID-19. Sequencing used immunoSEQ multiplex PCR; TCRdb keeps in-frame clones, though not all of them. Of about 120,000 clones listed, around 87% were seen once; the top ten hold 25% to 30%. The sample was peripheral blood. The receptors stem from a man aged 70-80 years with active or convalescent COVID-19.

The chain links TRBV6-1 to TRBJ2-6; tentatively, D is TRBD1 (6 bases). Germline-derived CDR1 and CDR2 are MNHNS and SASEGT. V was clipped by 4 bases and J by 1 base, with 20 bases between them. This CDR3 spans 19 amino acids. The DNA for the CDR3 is TGTGCCAGCAGTGGGCTCTATGGGACACCGATATCTGGGGCCAACGTCCTGACTTTC. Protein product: CASSGLYGTPISGANVLTF.

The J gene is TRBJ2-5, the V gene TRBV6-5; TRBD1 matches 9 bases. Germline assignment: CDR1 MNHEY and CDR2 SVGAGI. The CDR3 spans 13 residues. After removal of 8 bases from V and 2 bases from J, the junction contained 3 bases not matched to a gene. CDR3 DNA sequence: TGTGCCAGCGGCGGACAGGGGCAAGAGACCCAGTACTTC. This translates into CASGGQGQETQYF.

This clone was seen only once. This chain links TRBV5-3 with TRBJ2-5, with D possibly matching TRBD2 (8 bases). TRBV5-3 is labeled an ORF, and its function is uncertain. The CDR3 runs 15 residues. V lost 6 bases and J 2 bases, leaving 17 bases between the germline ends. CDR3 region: CARNPGGTAQETQYF. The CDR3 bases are TGTGCCAGAAATCCGGGGGGGACAGCGCAAGAGACCCAGTACTTC.